The 12 T cell receptor beta chains below were found in one sample sequenced in a study of spatial heterogeneity in lung cancer. TCRdb analysed the 5' RACE reads with MiXCR anew, one entry per CDR3 protein. The sample contains some 83,000 distinct CDR3 sequences, approximately 18% of which appear only once. Time point: sample taken at primary tumor resection. Extraction of whole RNA from tumor, nontumor lung or frozen PBMC preceded unsorted sequencing. This specimen consisted of PBMCs, obtained at surgery. These TCRs come from a male donor with early-stage non-small cell lung cancer.

The chain is built from TRBV10-3 and TRBJ2-6, with D tentatively TRBD1 (6 bases). Germline assignment: CDR1 ENHRY and CDR2 SYGVKD. The CDR3 length is 17 residues. The V and J ends lost 2 bases and 4 bases respectively, with 15 bases between them. The CDR3 here is CAISETLTGSGANVLTF. For the CDR3, the DNA is TGTGCCATCAGTGAGACCTTAACAGGGAGCGGGGCCAACGTCCTGACTTTC.

The CDR3 loop is CSAREAPDREQYF. In DNA, the CDR3 is TGCAGTGCTAGAGAGGCCCCCGATCGCGAGCAGTACTTC. The genes are TRBV20-1 and TRBJ2-7; D gene unclear. Germline V CDR1 and CDR2: DFQATT, SNEGSKA (reference sequence). V was clipped by 0 bases and J by 6 bases, with 12 bases between them. The CDR3 has 13 amino acids.

This rearrangement joins TRBV3-1 to TRBJ2-5; 15 bases map to TRBD2. The CDR3 has 17 amino acids. V shed 4 bases, J shed 5 bases, and the junction held 8 bases outside the gene matches. Per germline, CDR1 LGHDT and CDR2 YNNKEL (reference sequence). The CDR3 DNA is TGTGCCAGCAGCCGTCCCGGGACTAGCGGGGGGTTCGAGACCCAGTACTTC. Protein: CASSRPGTSGGFETQYF.

Only one count was recorded for this clonotype. This chain uses TRBV27 with TRBJ2-5, with TRBD2 identical over 14 bases. Germline loops: CDR1 MNHEY, CDR2 SMNVEV (reference sequence). V lost 5 bases and J lost 3; bases outside the gene matches: 2. The CDR3 is 15 amino acids. The CDR3 loop reads CASSPGLAGEETQYF. The CDR3 DNA is TGTGCCAGCAGTCCGGGACTAGCGGGGGAAGAGACCCAGTACTTC.

V usage is TRBV15 and J usage is TRBJ1-1; no reliable D call. This CDR3 is 17 amino acids long. Germline V gene sequence: CDR1 LNHNV, CDR2 YYDKDF (reference sequence). V lost 0 bases, J lost 1 base, and 15 bases lay in between. DNA of the CDR3: TGTGCCACCAGCAGAGATATTTTCGGCTCAACGAACACTGAAGCTTTCTTT. Its protein is CATSRDIFGSTNTEAFF.

The rearrangement joins TRBV7-3 to TRBJ2-2; 10 nucleotides agree with TRBD2. Germline CDR1 reads SGHTA; CDR2 reads FQGTGA. The length of the CDR3 is 15 residues. Germline trimming cut 5 bases from V and 6 bases from J; bases unmatched to any gene: 6. CDR3 in amino acids: CASSLTGTSAGELFF. The CDR3 nucleotides are TGTGCCAGCAGCCTCACCGGGACTAGCGCCGGGGAGCTGTTTTTT.

This clonotype was seen only a few times. The chain uses TRBV27 and TRBJ1-1; D is unclear. The length of the CDR3 is 13 residues. The germline V gene encodes CDR1 MNHEY and CDR2 SMNVEV (reference sequence). The V end lost 3 bases, the J end lost 2 bases, and 7 bases lay between the germline ends. CDR3 in DNA: TGTGCCAGCAGTTTTCGGGGAAACACTGAAGCTTTCTTT. It codes for CASSFRGNTEAFF.

This clonotype was counted only a few times. The CDR3 reads CASSASGENTGELFF. In DNA form, the CDR3 reads TGTGCCAGCAGCGCTAGCGGAGAGAACACCGGGGAGCTGTTTTTT. V is TRBV7-6 and J is TRBJ2-2; 7 bases are shared with TRBD2. Germline V gene lookup returns CDR1 SGHVS and CDR2 FNYEAQ. The CDR3 runs 15 residues. After removal of 5 bases from V and 1 base from J, the junction contained 4 bases not matched to a gene.

There are a few counts of this clonotype. The chain is built from TRBV6-5 and TRBJ1-2; D call uncertain. Trimming cost V 2 bases and J 4 bases, with 2 bases left between them. The germline V gene encodes CDR1 MNHEY and CDR2 SVGAGI. The CDR3 loop spans 11 amino acids. This CDR3 is CASSYGYGYTF. The CDR3 bases are TGTGCCAGCAGTTACGGCTATGGCTACACCTTC.

This clonotype showed up many times. The rearrangement uses TRBV3-1 and TRBJ1-2, with D perhaps matching TRBD1 (6 bases). V lost 4 bases, J lost 0 bases, and 9 bases lay in between. The CDR3 consists of 14 residues. In germline, CDR1 is LGHDT, CDR2 YNNKEL (reference sequence). The CDR3 sequence is CASSLRQANYGYTF. The CDR3 DNA sequence: TGTGCCAGCAGCCTCCGACAGGCTAACTATGGCTACACCTTC.

The V gene is TRBV7-6, the J gene TRBJ2-7; TRBD2 agrees at 10 bases. This CDR3 has 15 amino acids. The ends lost 1 base at V and 6 bases at J; junction bases unmatched: 6. The germline V gene has CDR1 SGHVS and CDR2 FNYEAQ. For the CDR3, the DNA is TGTGCCAGCAGCTTAGAGAGCGGGAGGGTGGGCGAGCAGTACTTC. Its protein is CASSLESGRVGEQYF.

This clonotype was observed a handful of times. The V and J genes are TRBV30 and TRBJ1-4; 10 bases are a match to TRBD1. V lost 4 bases to trimming and J lost 7 bases; unmatched junction nucleotides: 6. The CDR3 extends over 14 amino acids. Germline lookup yields CDR1 GTSNPN and CDR2 SVGIG (reference sequence). The CDR3 DNA reads TGTGCCTGGAACCACGGGACAGGGGCTGAAAAACTGTTTTTT. Translating gives CAWNHGTGAEKLFF.